A selection of T cell receptor beta chains follows, all from one sample in a study of Graves' ophthalmopathy and Graves' hyperthyroidism. TCRdb itself ran the multiplex PCR reads through MiXCR, one entry per CDR3 protein. In the table there are hundreds of thousands of distinct CDR3 sequences, roughly an eighth of which are singletons. The sequencing sample was made of blood. These receptors all come from a woman younger than 45 with Graves' ophthalmopathy. The conserved cysteine and the conserved F or W are not part of the CDR3 here.

cdr3_aa	j_call	v_call
SARVPGGQETQY	TRBJ2-5	TRBV20-1
ASSPISGADTGELF	TRBJ2-2	TRBV18
ASTRDSYYEQY	TRBJ2-7	TRBV12-3/TRBV12-4
ASSPVLWYGYT	TRBJ1-2	TRBV11-2
ASGHRAATQY	TRBJ2-5	TRBV28
ASSRLRGLTRGGTEAF	TRBJ1-1	TRBV14
ASSLHQSYEQY	TRBJ2-7	TRBV11-2
ASSYSIPRRGVGYGYT	TRBJ1-2	TRBV6-2/TRBV6-3
ASSWTEYSGNTIY	TRBJ1-3	TRBV6-5
ASGGATSNTGELF	TRBJ2-2	TRBV5-6
ASGGQGNTPLH	TRBJ1-6	TRBV6-1
ASTPWGGSGTEAF	TRBJ1-1	TRBV6-1
ASCPESGDLTYKQY	TRBJ2-7	TRBV28
ASSESGRAHEQY	TRBJ2-7	TRBV10-1
SASPRDGQPGANVLT	TRBJ2-6	TRBV20-1
ASSQVGLASYEQY	TRBJ2-7	TRBV4-1
ATELFHTNWPTFTATKETQY	TRBJ2-5	TRBV6-9
ASSLWGRQETQY	TRBJ2-5	TRBV28
ASSLSWVSPLH	TRBJ1-6	TRBV7-6
ASSRDSLYEQY	TRBJ2-7	TRBV12-3/TRBV12-4
ASSARVADSPLH	TRBJ1-6	TRBV9
ASSIGLAGPYEQY	TRBJ2-7	TRBV19
ASRPPGGATEAF	TRBJ1-1	TRBV6-1
ASSERGMGQKQPQH	TRBJ1-5	TRBV6-1
AWNPGQGYTGELF	TRBJ2-2	TRBV30
ASSPLGGGSLN	TRBJ1-3	TRBV9
ASSLVSRNTEAF	TRBJ1-1	TRBV12-3/TRBV12-4
ATSRDRGDEQY	TRBJ2-7	TRBV15
ASSLVKRSSGNTIY	TRBJ1-3	TRBV11-1
SARDHRGDDYGYT	TRBJ1-2	TRBV20-1
ASRKRGRTGELF	TRBJ2-2	TRBV12-3/TRBV12-4
ASRPMDSYEQY	TRBJ2-7	TRBV6-1
ASSLAPGSNEQY	TRBJ2-7	TRBV12-3/TRBV12-4
ASSAGRGLGQPQH	TRBJ1-5	TRBV19
ASSLTQGHYEQY	TRBJ2-7	TRBV27
ASSVSGDGYT	TRBJ1-2	TRBV2
ASSDGADSSYEQY	TRBJ2-7	TRBV2
ASSPSFGLAGTETQY	TRBJ2-5	TRBV28
SARQQNGVPFLPEAF	TRBJ1-1	TRBV20-1
ASSPGTGGFEQY	TRBJ2-7	TRBV5-5
ATSRDQGTGGGHGYT	TRBJ1-2	TRBV15